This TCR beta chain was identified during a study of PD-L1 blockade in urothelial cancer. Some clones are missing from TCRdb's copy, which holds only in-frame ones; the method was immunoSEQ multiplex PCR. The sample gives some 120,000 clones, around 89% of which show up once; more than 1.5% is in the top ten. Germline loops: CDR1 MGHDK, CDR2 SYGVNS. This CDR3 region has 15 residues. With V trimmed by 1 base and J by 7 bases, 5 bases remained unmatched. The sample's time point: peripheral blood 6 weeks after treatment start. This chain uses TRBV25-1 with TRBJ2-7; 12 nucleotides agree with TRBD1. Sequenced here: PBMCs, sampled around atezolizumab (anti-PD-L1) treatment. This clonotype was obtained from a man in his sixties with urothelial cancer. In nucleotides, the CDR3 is TGTGCCAGCAGTGAATTTGGGACAGGGGGCAATGAGCAGTACTTC. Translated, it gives CASSEFGTGGNEQYF.